This T cell receptor (beta chain) was identified in a study of graft-versus-host responses after intestinal transplantation. The data were produced by immunoSEQ multiplex PCR, yet TCRdb's version contains in-frame clones alone and is incomplete. The sample shows 14,000 or so clones, under 40% of them seen only once. CDR3 size: 13 residues. V shed 0 bases and J shed 1 base, with 4 bases lying between them. The V gene's germline CDR1 is SGHAT and CDR2 FQNNGV. This clone was observed a handful of times. Plating combined roughly 200,000 CFSE-labeled responder cells with roughly 200,000 irradiated, violet-dye-labeled stimulator cells. Responder cells that were proliferating and CFSE-low, both CD3+CD4+ and CD3+CD8+, were sorted after the reaction.

Sequenced material: alloreactive CD8+ T cells from a mixed lymphocyte reaction culture, taken before intestinal transplant. Subset of the sample: CFSE-low proliferating T cells sorted from roughly six-day pre-transplant mixed lymphocyte reaction (GvH or HvG direction). The chain links TRBV11-2 to TRBJ2-7; D is unclear. The clonotype comes from a human patient who received an intestinal transplant. In DNA, the CDR3 is TGTGCCAGCAGCTTAGACCTTTCCTACGAGCAGTACTTC. The encoded protein is CASSLDLSYEQYF.